The source of this TCR beta chain is a study of blood T cells in healthy people across ages. Overall study: Through template switching, about one barcoded beta molecule was captured per two T cells, as measured in model experiments. Study results and caveats: It was held that the diversity estimates obtained from one million T cells were underestimates. Age brought a roughly linear fall in TCR beta diversity measured per million T cells.

The V gene's germline CDR1 is SGHDN and CDR2 FVKESK. Trimming shortened V by 0 bases and J by 7 bases, and 10 bases separated the two germline ends. CDR3 length: 13 residues. A few counts support this clonotype. Its target is not known. Combining a sample-barcoded 5' primer with a J-beta primer mix, a second PCR ran for roughly 7 to 12 cycles. Carrying 12 random nucleotides, a template-switch adaptor labeled each individual cDNA molecule. TCRdb called the 5' RACE reads again in MiXCR, with one record for every CDR3 protein. There are some 1.8 million distinct CDR3 sequences in the sample; roughly two fifths occur only once, and about 21% lies in the top ten.

The chain joins TRBV14 to TRBJ2-7; D ambiguous. The sequencing input was blood. The TCR comes from a human donor in good health. In DNA form, the CDR3 reads TGTGCCAGCAGCCAAGAGGTCGGTGGAGAGCAGTACTTC. It encodes CASSQEVGGEQYF. The variable domain in full, with the rest retrieved from reference TRBV14 and TRBJ2-7, is EAGVTQFPSHSVIEKGQTVTLRCDPISGHDNLYWYRRVMGKEIKFLLHFVKESKQDESGMPNNRFLAERTGGTYSTLKVQPAELEDSGVYFCASSQEVGGEQYFGPGTRLTVT.